Listed below are T cell receptor beta chains from one sample, sequenced in a study of cytomegalovirus exposure and HLA in healthy donors. TCRdb's table, derived via immunoSEQ multiplex PCR, lists solely in-frame clones and lacks some. Here the sample spans about 120,000 clones, over 75% being singletons. The specimen was PBMCs. The receptors derive from a woman aged 18-29 years in good health and CMV-seronegative. Each CDR3 is given with its conserved first and last residue. Fields, in order: J gene, clone size, V gene, D gene, CDR3 protein, CDR3 DNA. D genes are given only for firm matches. The size entry is marked missing in some rows and otherwise reads once, few, many or a size class.

>TRBJ1-4|few|TRBV5-6|-
CASSLLAGEGEF
TGTGCCAGCAGCCTGCTAGCAGGGGAGGGCGAGTTT
>TRBJ2-7|-|TRBV6-1|-
CASKRDTYYEQYF
TGTGCCAGCAAAAGGGACACATACTACGAGCAGTACTTC
>TRBJ2-3|-|TRBV11-3|-
CASSQRGSTDTQYF
TGTGCCAGCAGCCAAAGAGGGAGCACAGATACGCAGTATTTT
>TRBJ2-1|-|TRBV6-1|TRBD1
CASSEIGTGSEQFF
TGTGCCAGCAGTGAAATCGGGACAGGGAGTGAGCAGTTCTTC
>TRBJ2-3|-|TRBV4-2|-
CASSQEGVNTDTQYF
TGTGCCAGCAGCCAAGAAGGAGTTAACACAGATACGCAGTATTTT
>TRBJ1-6|-|TRBV5-5|-
CASSLGGGSPLHF
TGTGCCAGCAGCTTGGGGGGGGGCTCACCCCTCCACTTT
>TRBJ1-1|-|TRBV7-3|-
CASSRTDRNEAFF
TGTGCCAGCAGCCGGACTGACAGGAATGAAGCTTTCTTT
>TRBJ2-7|-|TRBV5-1|-
CASSLGAGDYEQYF
TGCGCCAGCAGCTTGGGAGCGGGCGACTACGAGCAGTACTTC
>TRBJ1-6|once|TRBV30|-
CAWRDLRGSYNSPLHF
TGTGCCTGGAGAGACCTCAGGGGCTCCTATAATTCACCCCTCCACTTT
>TRBJ2-1|few|TRBV6-4|TRBD2
CASSAKTSGYNEQFF
TGTGCCAGCAGTGCCAAGACTAGCGGATACAATGAGCAGTTCTTC
>TRBJ2-3|-|TRBV5-8|TRBD2
CATQKAGGPDTQYF
TGTGCCACCCAGAAGGCGGGAGGCCCAGATACGCAGTATTTT
>TRBJ2-3|-|TRBV7-9|TRBD2
CASSFPGLAGGGDTQYF
TGTGCCAGCAGCTTTCCGGGACTAGCGGGAGGCGGAGATACGCAGTATTTT
>TRBJ2-1|-|TRBV4-2|-
CASSQDELENEQFF
TGTGCCAGCAGCCAAGATGAACTAGAGAATGAGCAGTTCTTC
>TRBJ2-5|-|TRBV6-6|-
CASSWAGQETQYF
TGTGCCAGCAGTTGGGCGGGCCAAGAGACCCAGTACTTC
>TRBJ2-1|-|TRBV4-1|-
CASSQDRVATRQFF
TGCGCCAGCAGCCAAGACCGGGTCGCGACTCGGCAGTTCTTC
>TRBJ2-3|-|TRBV4-2|TRBD2
CASSRRSSGVTDTQYF
TGTGCCAGCAGCCGAAGGTCTAGCGGGGTCACAGATACGCAGTATTTT
>TRBJ2-7|-|TRBV7-2|-
CASSPSPSTLPYEQYF
TGTGCCAGCAGCCCCTCCCCCAGTACCCTCCCCTACGAGCAGTACTTC
>TRBJ2-3|-|TRBV6-1|-
CASSDYGEGTQYF
TGTGCCAGCAGTGACTACGGGGAAGGGACGCAGTATTTT
>TRBJ2-2|-|TRBV11-3|-
CASSLSAVTGELFF
TGTGCCAGCAGCTTAAGCGCGGTCACCGGGGAGCTGTTTTTT
>TRBJ1-1|-|TRBV7-9|-
CASSLVGVNTEAFF
TGTGCCAGCAGCTTAGTCGGAGTAAACACTGAAGCTTTCTTT
>TRBJ2-7|-|TRBV4-1|TRBD1
CASSRETTGGSHYEQYF
TGCGCCAGCAGTCGAGAAACGACAGGGGGAAGTCACTACGAGCAGTACTTC
>TRBJ2-7|-|TRBV11-2|TRBD2
CASSRPAGEDYEQYF
TGTGCCAGCAGCCGTCCAGCGGGAGAGGATTACGAGCAGTACTTC
>TRBJ1-1|-|TRBV5-1|-
CASSPRDSTEAFF
TGCGCCAGCAGCCCAAGAGACAGCACTGAAGCTTTCTTT
>TRBJ2-5|once|TRBV7-8|TRBD2
CASSPLSGSGETQYF
TGTGCCAGCAGCCCTCTAAGCGGGAGTGGCGAGACCCAGTACTTC
>TRBJ2-3|-|TRBV7-8|-
CASCTGADTQYF
TGTGCCAGCTGCACCGGAGCAGATACGCAGTATTTT
>TRBJ2-7|-|TRBV9|-
CASSVEGGRVYEQYF
TGTGCCAGCAGCGTAGAAGGTGGCAGGGTCTACGAGCAGTACTTC
>TRBJ2-3|-|TRBV5-1|TRBD2
CASSLGLVAGARPDTQYF
TGCGCCAGCAGCTTGGGTCTTGTAGCGGGAGCACGTCCAGATACGCAGTATTTT
>TRBJ2-2|-|TRBV6-5|-
CASSSTSSTGELFF
TGTGCCAGCAGTTCTACCTCGAGCACCGGGGAGCTGTTTTTT
>TRBJ2-1|-|TRBV9|-
CASSVQAGLYNEQFF
TGTGCCAGCAGCGTACAGGCGGGTTTGTACAATGAGCAGTTCTTC
>TRBJ1-6|-|TRBV11-2|TRBD1
CASSFPRQGQSPLHF
TGTGCCAGCAGCTTCCCCCGACAGGGCCAATCACCCCTCCACTTT
>TRBJ2-2|-|TRBV6-5|-
CASSRDSNTGELFF
TGTGCCAGCAGTCGGGACTCAAACACCGGGGAGCTGTTTTTT
>TRBJ1-6|-|TRBV19|TRBD1
CASSPGQSYNSPLHF
TGTGCCAGTAGCCCGGGACAGTCCTATAATTCACCCCTCCACTTT
>TRBJ2-3|-|TRBV18|-
CASSPQVGPGDTQYF
TGTGCCAGCTCACCACAAGTGGGCCCCGGAGATACGCAGTATTTT
>TRBJ2-5|few|TRBV5-4|TRBD2
CASSRAGGLETQYF
TGTGCCAGCAGCAGAGCGGGGGGGCTGGAGACCCAGTACTTC
>TRBJ1-2|few|TRBV27|TRBD1
CASSARQGGYGYTF
TGTGCCAGCAGTGCACGACAGGGGGGCTATGGCTACACCTTC
>TRBJ1-6|-|TRBV18|TRBD1
CASSPGQGNSPLHF
TGTGCCAGCTCCCCGGGACAGGGGAATTCACCCCTCCACTTT
>TRBJ1-1|-|TRBV11-3|-
CASSYNMGAEAFF
TGTGCCAGCAGCTACAATATGGGAGCTGAAGCTTTCTTT
>TRBJ1-1|-|TRBV9|-
CASSVGGLDPEAFF
TGTGCCAGCAGCGTAGGGGGCCTGGACCCTGAAGCTTTCTTT
>TRBJ1-5|-|TRBV27|-
CASSFRDRNQPQHF
TGTGCCAGCAGTTTTCGAGACAGGAATCAGCCCCAGCATTTT
>TRBJ2-1|-|TRBV14|TRBD1
CASSSLRDRPYNEQFF
TGTGCCAGCTCCTCGCTCCGGGACAGACCCTACAATGAGCAGTTCTTC
>TRBJ1-1|-|TRBV7-6|-
CASSLEVANTEAFF
TGTGCCAGCAGCTTAGAAGTGGCCAACACTGAAGCTTTCTTT
>TRBJ2-3|-|TRBV5-1|TRBD1
CASSSGTVTDTQYF
TGCGCCAGCAGCTCCGGGACAGTGACAGATACGCAGTATTTT